This TCR beta chain was identified in a study of blood T cells in healthy people across ages. Turning to the study itself: T cells yielded about one barcoded beta molecule per two cells through template switching.

A second about 7 to 11 cycle PCR used barcoded and J-beta primers. MiXCR was run by TCRdb on the 5' RACE reads, yielding one entry per CDR3 protein. This sample carries some 1,000,000 distinct CDR3 sequences, less than 25% of them seen once, and the ten largest clones take about 0.72%. CDR1 is SGHTA, CDR2 FQGNSA, per germline. Deletions cut 5 bases from V and 4 bases from J, with 12 bases between. This CDR3 spans 15 amino acids. This sample was also put to use in a study of T cells of mothers and their children.

This TCR came from a girl aged 2 to 10 in good health. The sequenced material came from blood. V is TRBV7-2 and J is TRBJ2-6; D is uncertain. CDR3 bases: TGTGCCAGCAGCCTGTCTCGCTTAGGGGCCAACGTCCTGACTTTC. Translation: CASSLSRLGANVLTF. The full variable domain, with the rest looked up from reference TRBV7-2 and TRBJ2-6, is GAGVSQSPSNKVTEKGKDVELRCDPISGHTALYWYRQSLGQGLEFLIYFQGNSAPDKSGLPSDRFSAERTGGSVSTLTIQRTQQEDSAVYLCASSLSRLGANVLTFGAGSRLTVL.